Sequencing of this T cell receptor (beta chain) was carried out in a study of blood T cell repertoires in COVID-19. For the study at large: The United States, Italy and Spain provided the acute and convalescent COVID-19 samples.

In the source study's methods: Amplified reference gene primers provided the basis for estimating nucleated cell counts. The method was immunoSEQ multiplex PCR; TCRdb's version includes in-frame clones alone and lacks a portion of them. V, J and clone size are those of that table, while D and trimming were read from the DNA. The data show roughly 250,000 clones, approximately 90% seen once. The CDR3 sequence is 16 residues long. The V segment lost 5 bases and the J segment 4 bases; nucleotides outside the gene matches: 10. CDR1 is KGHSH and CDR2 is LQKENI in the germline V gene. Source material: peripheral blood. V and J are TRBV18 and TRBJ1-5, with TRBD1 identical over 8 bases. This TCR was sampled from a man younger than 40 with acute or convalescent COVID-19. Here the CDR3 reads CASSFTGGMGNQPQHF. Here the CDR3 DNA reads TGTGCCAGCTCATTCACAGGGGGGATGGGGAATCAGCCCCAGCATTTT.